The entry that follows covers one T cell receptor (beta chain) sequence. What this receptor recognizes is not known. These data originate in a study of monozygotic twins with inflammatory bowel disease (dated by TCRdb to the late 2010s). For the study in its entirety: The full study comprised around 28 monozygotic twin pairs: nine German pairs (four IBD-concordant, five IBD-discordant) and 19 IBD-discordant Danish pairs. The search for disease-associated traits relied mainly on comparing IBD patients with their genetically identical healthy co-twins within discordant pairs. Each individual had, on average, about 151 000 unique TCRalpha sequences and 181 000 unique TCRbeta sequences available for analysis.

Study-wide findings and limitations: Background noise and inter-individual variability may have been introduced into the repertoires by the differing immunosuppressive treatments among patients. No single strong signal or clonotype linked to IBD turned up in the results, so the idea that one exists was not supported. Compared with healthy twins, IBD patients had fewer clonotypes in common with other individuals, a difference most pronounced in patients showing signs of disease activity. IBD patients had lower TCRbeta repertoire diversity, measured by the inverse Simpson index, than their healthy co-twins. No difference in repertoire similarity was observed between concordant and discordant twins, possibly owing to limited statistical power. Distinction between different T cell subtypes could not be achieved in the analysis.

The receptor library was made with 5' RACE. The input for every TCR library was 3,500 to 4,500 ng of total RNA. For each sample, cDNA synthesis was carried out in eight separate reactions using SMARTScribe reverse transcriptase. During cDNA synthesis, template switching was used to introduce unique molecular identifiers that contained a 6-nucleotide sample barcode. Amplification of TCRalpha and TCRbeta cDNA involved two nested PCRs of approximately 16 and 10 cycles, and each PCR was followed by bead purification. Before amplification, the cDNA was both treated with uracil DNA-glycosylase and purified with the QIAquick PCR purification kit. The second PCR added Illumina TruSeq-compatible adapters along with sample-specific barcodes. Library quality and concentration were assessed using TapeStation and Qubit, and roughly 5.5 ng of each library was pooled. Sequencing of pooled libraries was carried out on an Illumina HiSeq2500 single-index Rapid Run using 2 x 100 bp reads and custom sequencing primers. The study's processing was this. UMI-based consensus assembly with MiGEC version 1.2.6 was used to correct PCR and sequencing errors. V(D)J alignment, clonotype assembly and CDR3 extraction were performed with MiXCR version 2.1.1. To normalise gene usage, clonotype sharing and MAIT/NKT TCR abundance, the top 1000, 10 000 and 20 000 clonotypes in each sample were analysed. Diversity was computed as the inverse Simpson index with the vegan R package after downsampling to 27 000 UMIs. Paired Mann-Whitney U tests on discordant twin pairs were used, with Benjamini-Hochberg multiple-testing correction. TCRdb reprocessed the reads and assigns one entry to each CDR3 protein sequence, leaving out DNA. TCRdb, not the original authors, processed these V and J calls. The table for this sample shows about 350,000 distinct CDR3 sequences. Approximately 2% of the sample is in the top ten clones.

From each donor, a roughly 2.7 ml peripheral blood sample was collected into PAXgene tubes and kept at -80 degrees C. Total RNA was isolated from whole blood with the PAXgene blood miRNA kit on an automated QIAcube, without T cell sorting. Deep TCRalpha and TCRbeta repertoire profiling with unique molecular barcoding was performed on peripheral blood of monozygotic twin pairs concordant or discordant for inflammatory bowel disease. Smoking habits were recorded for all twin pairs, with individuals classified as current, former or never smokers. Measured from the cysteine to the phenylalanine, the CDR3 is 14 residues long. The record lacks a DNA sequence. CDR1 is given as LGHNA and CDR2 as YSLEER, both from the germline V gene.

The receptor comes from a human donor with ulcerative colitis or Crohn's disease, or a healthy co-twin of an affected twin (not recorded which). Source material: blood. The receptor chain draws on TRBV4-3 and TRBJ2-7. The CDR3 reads CASSQEVVVYEQYF.